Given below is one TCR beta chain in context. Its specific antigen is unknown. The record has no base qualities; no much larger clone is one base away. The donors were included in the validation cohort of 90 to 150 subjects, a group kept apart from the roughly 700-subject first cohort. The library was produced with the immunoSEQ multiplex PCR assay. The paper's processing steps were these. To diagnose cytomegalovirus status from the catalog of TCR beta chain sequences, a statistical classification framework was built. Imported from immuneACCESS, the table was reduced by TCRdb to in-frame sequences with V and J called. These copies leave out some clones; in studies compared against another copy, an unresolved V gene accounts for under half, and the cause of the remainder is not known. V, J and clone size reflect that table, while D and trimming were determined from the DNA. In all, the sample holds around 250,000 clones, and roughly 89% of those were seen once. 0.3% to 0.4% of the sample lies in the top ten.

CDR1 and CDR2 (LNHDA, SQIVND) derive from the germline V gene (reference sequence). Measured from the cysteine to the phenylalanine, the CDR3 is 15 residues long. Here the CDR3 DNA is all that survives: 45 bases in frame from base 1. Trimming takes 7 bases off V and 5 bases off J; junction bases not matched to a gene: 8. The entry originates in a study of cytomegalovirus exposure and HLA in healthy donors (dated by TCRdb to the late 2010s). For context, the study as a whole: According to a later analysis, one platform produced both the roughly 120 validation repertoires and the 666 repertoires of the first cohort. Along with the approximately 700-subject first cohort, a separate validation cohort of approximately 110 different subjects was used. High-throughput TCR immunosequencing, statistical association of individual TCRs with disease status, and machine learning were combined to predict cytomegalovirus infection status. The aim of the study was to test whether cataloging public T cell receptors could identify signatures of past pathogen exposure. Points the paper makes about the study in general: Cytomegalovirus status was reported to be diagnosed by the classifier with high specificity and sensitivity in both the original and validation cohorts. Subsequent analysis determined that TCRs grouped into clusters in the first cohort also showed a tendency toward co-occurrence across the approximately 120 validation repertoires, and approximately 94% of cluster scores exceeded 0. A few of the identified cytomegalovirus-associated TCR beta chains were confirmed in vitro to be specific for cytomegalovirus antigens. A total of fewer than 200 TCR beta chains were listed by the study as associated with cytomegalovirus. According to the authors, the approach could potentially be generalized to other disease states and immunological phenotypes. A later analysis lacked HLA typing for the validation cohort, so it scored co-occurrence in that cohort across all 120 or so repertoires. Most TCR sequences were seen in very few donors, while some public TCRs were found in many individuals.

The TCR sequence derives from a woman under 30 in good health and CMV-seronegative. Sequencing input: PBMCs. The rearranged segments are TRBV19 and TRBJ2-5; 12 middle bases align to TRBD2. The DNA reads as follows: TGTGCCAGTACAAGGACTAGCGGGGCCCCGGAGACCCAGTACTTC. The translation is CASTRTSGAPETQYF.